The 24 T cell receptor beta chains reported below all come from one sample, sequenced in a study of breast tumors, draining lymph nodes, adjacent tissues. Axillary draining lymph nodes of breast cancer patients supplied the node samples. TCRdb re-analysed the multiplex PCR reads in MiXCR, keeping a single row per CDR3 protein. The data hold some 130,000 distinct CDR3 sequences, with under 25% observed a single time. The sequencing input was axillary lymph node tissue. These receptors all stem from a female donor with breast cancer. Some clones in this sample may be carry-over from other donors' samples.

Comments on this clonotype: A much larger clonotype is one base distant, so this may be a read error. V usage is TRBV19 and J usage is TRBJ2-1; 9 bases match TRBD2. The length of the CDR3 is 14 residues. V was pared by 6 bases and J by 4 bases, with 4 bases of the junction left unmatched. CDR1 is LNHDA and CDR2 is SQIVND in the germline V gene (reference sequence). The CDR3: CASRGSGSYNEQFF. Written as DNA, the CDR3 is TGTGCCAGTAGGGGTAGCGGGAGTTACAATGAGCAGTTCTTC.

A remark on this clonotype: A much larger clone sits a single nucleotide away, making a read error possible. The V call is TRBV3-1, the J call TRBJ2-7; 16 bases fit TRBD2. With V trimmed by 4 bases and J by 0 bases, 3 bases remained unmatched. The CDR3 has 17 amino acids. Per germline, CDR1 LGHDT and CDR2 YNNKEL (reference sequence). CDR3 DNA sequence: TGTGCCAGCAGCCCCGGGACTAGCGGGAGGGCCTCCTACGAGCAGTACTTC. This codes for CASSPGTSGRASYEQYF.

The J gene is TRBJ1-5, the V gene TRBV28; tentatively, D is TRBD1 (6 bases). Trimming pared 3 bases from V and 4 bases from J, leaving 16 bases between. Germline V lookup: CDR1 MDHEN, CDR2 SYDVKM. This CDR3 comprises 16 residues. CDR3 loop: CASSFLSRGGNQPQHF. Written as DNA, the CDR3 is TGTGCCAGCAGTTTTTTATCCCGAGGGGGTAATCAGCCCCAGCATTTT.

Note on this clonotype: Just one base apart from a much larger clone, this may be a read error. This rearrangement joins TRBV2 to TRBJ2-2; a weak D match, TRBD1 (5 bases). CDR1 is SNHLY and CDR2 is FYNNEI in the germline V gene. This CDR3 comprises 15 residues. V gave up 3 bases and J gave up 4 bases, with 12 bases separating them. The DNA of the CDR3 is TGTGCCAGCAGTGACCAGGGTAGTGGCACCGGGGAGCTGTTTTTT. It translates to CASSDQGSGTGELFF. The entire variable domain, with the rest obtained from reference TRBV2 and TRBJ2-2, is as follows: EPEVTQTPSHQVTQMGQEVILRCVPISNHLYFYWYRQILGQKVEFLVSFYNNEISEKSEIFDDQFSVERPDGSNFTLKIRSTKLEDSAMYFCASSDQGSGTGELFFGEGSRLTVL.

This clonotype was seen many times. The V and J genes are TRBV3-1 and TRBJ2-7; possible D gene TRBD2, 6 bases. Trimming shortened V by 4 bases and J by 4 bases, and 11 bases separated the two germline ends. Per the germline V gene, CDR1 is LGHDT and CDR2 is YNNKEL (reference sequence). The length of the CDR3 is 13 residues. The CDR3 DNA reads as TGTGCCAGCAGCCGGGACTCATCATACGAGCAGTACTTC. Protein sequence: CASSRDSSYEQYF.

Ten or more counts support this clonotype. It is unclear where the CDR3 begins or ends on the DNA, so no DNA is shown, and the CDR3 is as TCRdb lists it. This sequence joins TRBV10-1 and TRBJ2-7; the table gives TRBD2 as D, unverified against the DNA. Including both end residues, the CDR3 is 15 amino acids long. CDR1 is WNHNN and CDR2 is SYGVQD in the germline V gene (reference sequence). CDR3 amino acids: CASSEGPRPLFWQYF.

This clonotype was picked up many times. The rearrangement uses TRBV7-9 and TRBJ2-2; 8 bases are a match to TRBD1. The CDR3 sequence is 16 residues long. Looked up from germline, CDR1 is SEHNR and CDR2 is FQNEAQ (reference sequence). Germline trimming cut 0 bases from V and 2 bases from J; bases unmatched to any gene: 2. The DNA of the CDR3 is TGTGCCAGCAGCTTAGCCAGGGGGCTTAACACCGGGGAGCTGTTTTTT. Protein product: CASSLARGLNTGELFF.

The V call is TRBV4-3, the J call TRBJ1-5; 8 nucleotides match TRBD1. Germline V gives CDR1 LGHNA, CDR2 YSLEER. J lost 2 bases, V lost 3 bases, and 6 bases had no gene match. CDR3 length: 16 residues. This CDR3 reads CASSQTTGAGNQPQHF. CDR3 in DNA: TGCGCCAGCAGCCAGACGACAGGGGCGGGCAATCAGCCCCAGCATTTT.

This clonotype came up once. The CDR3 region has the DNA TGTGCCAGCGGTACGCGGGAGAGGGTTCGACAGCCCCAGCATTTT. Amino acid sequence: CASGTRERVRQPQHF. This chain joins TRBV6-2 or TRBV6-3 and TRBJ1-5; no clear D gene. The V end was cut by 8 bases, the J end by 7 bases, with 21 bases between. CDR1 MNHEY and CDR2 SVGEGT come from the germline V gene. This CDR3 contains 15 residues.

This clonotype has ten or more counts. The chain links TRBV3-1 to TRBJ2-3; a possible D gene is TRBD2 (6 bases). Germline V gives CDR1 LGHDT, CDR2 YNNKEL (reference sequence). Trimming left V 8 bases short and J 0 bases short, with 12 bases between. The CDR3 has 14 amino acids. For the CDR3, the DNA is TGTGCCAGCGGAGACGGGACTAGCACAGATACGCAGTATTTT. It codes for CASGDGTSTDTQYF.

This clonotype was observed many times. The chain is built from TRBV6-2 or TRBV6-3 and TRBJ2-5; 8 nucleotides agree with TRBD2. The germline CDR1 and CDR2 sequences are MNHEY and SVGEGT. The CDR3 loop spans 16 amino acids. After removal of 6 bases from V and 5 bases from J, the junction contained 14 bases not matched to a gene. The CDR3 DNA follows: TGTGCCAGCAGCCGTATCGGGGAAGCGGGAGCCGAGACCCAGTACTTC. It specifies CASSRIGEAGAETQYF.

This clonotype was detected many times. The rearrangement links TRBV6-5 to TRBJ2-2, with D hard to call. Germline CDR1 is MNHEY and CDR2 is SVGAGI. The CDR3 runs to 14 residues. V shed 2 bases and J shed 1 base, with 5 bases lying between them. Here the CDR3 reads CASSYGRNTGELFF. The CDR3 DNA reads TGTGCCAGCAGTTACGGTCGGAACACCGGGGAGCTGTTTTTT.

Details on this clonotype: A much larger clone lies a single base off, so this may be a read error. The gene calls are TRBV18 and TRBJ1-6, with 7 bases fitting TRBD1. The CDR3 runs 15 residues. Germline loops: CDR1 KGHSH, CDR2 LQKENI. Losses at the gene ends were 3 bases for V and 13 bases for J; bases not matched to a gene: 12. The CDR3 coding sequence is TGTGCCAGCTCACCGGGGCCAGGGGGTAAAGAGCCCCTCCACTTT. This codes for CASSPGPGGKEPLHF.

This clonotype is a singleton in its sample. CDR3 DNA sequence: TGTGCCAGCAGCTTAGACCAAGGCAGATACAATGAGCAGTTCTTC. It translates to CASSLDQGRYNEQFF. This rearrangement joins TRBV11-3 to TRBJ2-1; the D is unclear. Looked up from germline, CDR1 is SGHNT and CDR2 is YENEEA. V lost 0 bases and J 4 bases, leaving 10 bases between the germline ends. This CDR3 is built from 15 residues.

This clonotype has only a few counts. The chain has TRBV18 and TRBJ1-5, with a weak D call TRBD1 (6 bases). Deletions cut 6 bases from V and 0 bases from J, with 15 bases between. In germline, CDR1 is KGHSH, CDR2 LQKENI. CDR3 length: 16 amino acids. CDR3 region: CASSQGQTTSNQPQHF. CDR3 nucleotide sequence: TGTGCCAGCTCCCAAGGACAGACTACTAGCAATCAGCCCCAGCATTTT. Full variable domain (outside the CDR3, taken from reference TRBV18 and TRBJ1-5): NAGVMQNPRHLVRRRGQEARLRCSPMKGHSHVYWYRQLPEEGLKFMVYLQKENIIDESGMPKERFSAEFPKEGPSILRIQQVVRGDSAAYFCASSQGQTTSNQPQHFGDGTRLSIL.

This clonotype was observed many times. The V gene is TRBV6-6, the J gene TRBJ2-1; D is ambiguous. Germline V lookup: CDR1 MNHNY, CDR2 SVGAGI (reference sequence). This CDR3 spans 11 amino acids. Trimming left V 8 bases short and J 4 bases short, with 6 bases between. The CDR3 is CASLGYNEQFF. CDR3 bases: TGTGCCAGCCTCGGATACAATGAGCAGTTCTTC.

This clonotype came up many times. The gene calls are TRBV11-2 and TRBJ2-5; TRBD2 aligns across 13 bases. CDR3 size: 15 residues. Trimming removed 2 bases from V and 5 bases from J; junction bases left unmatched: 2. The germline V gene has CDR1 SGHAT and CDR2 FQNNGV. The CDR3 DNA sequence: TGTGCCAGCAGCTTAACTAGCGGGAGGGCGGAGACCCAGTACTTC. Its protein is CASSLTSGRAETQYF.

This clonotype has a count of ten or more. The chain joins TRBV6-1 to TRBJ1-4, with 10 nucleotides matching TRBD1. The CDR3 is made up of 14 amino acids. Germline CDR1 MNHNS, CDR2 SASEGT. V dropped 9 bases and J dropped 5; count of bases not matched to a gene: 6. CDR3: CASAWDRGNEKLFF. DNA for the CDR3: TGTGCCAGTGCCTGGGACAGGGGAAATGAAAAACTGTTTTTT.

This clonotype showed up many times. The CDR3 reads CASSLGLAGVPAQYF. The CDR3 coding sequence is TGTGCCAGCAGCTTGGGGCTAGCGGGAGTCCCGGCCCAGTATTTT. The chain couples TRBV11-3 to TRBJ2-3; 10 nucleotides agree with TRBD2. Germline V gene data show CDR1 as SGHNT and CDR2 as YENEEA. This CDR3 region has 15 residues. The trim removed 3 bases at V and 12 bases at J, leaving 12 bases unmatched.

This clonotype was found a few times. The chain is built from TRBV25-1 and TRBJ2-7; 10 nucleotides line up with TRBD1. The junction had 5 bases not matched to a gene; V was cut back by 5 bases and J by 7 bases. CDR3 size: 13 residues. Looked up from germline, CDR1 is MGHDK and CDR2 is SYGVNS. The CDR3, as DNA: TGTGCCAGCAGTCGACAGGGGGCGGTTGAGCAGTACTTC. Translating gives CASSRQGAVEQYF.

This clonotype was detected ten times or more. This chain connects TRBV19 to TRBJ2-5; TRBD1 or TRBD2 may be the D gene (5 bases each). CDR1 is LNHDA and CDR2 is SQIVND in the germline V gene (reference sequence). The CDR3 contains 19 residues. V was shortened by 4 bases and J by 5 bases, with 29 bases between the two germline ends. The CDR3 is CASSKGYRVIEPWGETQYF. DNA of the CDR3: TGTGCCAGTAGTAAGGGTTATAGGGTTATTGAGCCGTGGGGGGAGACCCAGTACTTC.

This clonotype was seen at least ten times. The chain combines TRBV9 with TRBJ2-5, with D perhaps TRBD1 (6 bases). The CDR3 runs to 13 residues. CDR1 is SGDLS and CDR2 is YYNGEE in the germline V gene. V shed 4 bases and J shed 4 bases, with 11 bases lying between them. DNA for the CDR3: TGTGCCAGCAGCCCTTGGACAGCAGAGACCCAGTACTTC. This codes for CASSPWTAETQYF.

The V and J genes are TRBV29-1 and TRBJ1-1, with D possibly TRBD1 on 6 matching bases. Germline-derived CDR1 and CDR2 are SQVTM and ANQGSEA. The CDR3 totals 12 residues. Trimming pared 2 bases from V and 8 bases from J, leaving 12 bases between. Here the CDR3 DNA reads TGCAGCGTTGAATTCCGACAGGACGAAGCTTTCTTT. Translation: CSVEFRQDEAFF.

As to this clonotype: Possible read error: a much larger clone is one base away. This chain uses TRBV27 with TRBJ1-6; 8 bases fit TRBD1. CDR1 is MNHEY and CDR2 is SMNVEV in the germline V gene (reference sequence). The CDR3 loop spans 14 amino acids. The junction had 4 bases not matched to a gene; V was cut back by 3 bases and J by 9 bases. CDR3 region: CASSLETGVSPLHF. The CDR3 coding sequence is TGTGCCAGCAGTTTGGAGACAGGGGTTTCACCCCTCCACTTT.